This record concerns one T cell receptor beta chain sequence. Its antigen remains unidentified. Construction of the TCR beta libraries employed iRepertoire HTBI primers in conjunction with Arm-PCR of CDR3 regions. One entry per CDR3 protein, called by TCRdb with MiXCR from the multiplex PCR reads. The table lists about 660,000 distinct CDR3 sequences, 25% to 35% of them singletons. Time point of the sample: persistent/refractory GD, antithyroid drugs over 5 years with positive TRAb. PBMCs provided the RNA from which the TCR library was made. It was an endocrinology department in Xi'an, China, that provided the patients. EDTA tubes held 9 to 10 milliliters of peripheral blood from each patient. The record originates from a study of regulatory T cells in long-lasting Graves disease. This CDR3 spans 13 amino acids. Germline V gene lookup returns CDR1 SNHLY and CDR2 FYNNEI. V lost 6 bases to trimming and J lost 8 bases, with 16 bases between them.

Study-wide points: Persistent disease was associated with favored TRBV28 usage and with favored use of TRBJ1-2 and TRBJ2-5. Examination was confined to peripheral blood, excluding thyroid tissue.

The chain uses TRBV2 and TRBJ1-2; no reliable D call. This receptor was obtained from a female donor with Graves disease. Sequencing was performed on peripheral blood mononuclear cells (PBMCs), taken when the disease was refractory, from a patient treated with antithyroid drugs. In DNA, the CDR3 is TGTGCCAGCAGGAAGAGGCCCCAGGACGGCTACACCTTC. Amino acids: CASRKRPQDGYTF. The variable domain in full, completed from reference TRBV2 and TRBJ1-2, reads EPEVTQTPSHQVTQMGQEVILRCVPISNHLYFYWYRQILGQKVEFLVSFYNNEISEKSEIFDDQFSVERPDGSNFTLKIRSTKLEDSAMYFCASRKRPQDGYTFGSGTRLTVV.